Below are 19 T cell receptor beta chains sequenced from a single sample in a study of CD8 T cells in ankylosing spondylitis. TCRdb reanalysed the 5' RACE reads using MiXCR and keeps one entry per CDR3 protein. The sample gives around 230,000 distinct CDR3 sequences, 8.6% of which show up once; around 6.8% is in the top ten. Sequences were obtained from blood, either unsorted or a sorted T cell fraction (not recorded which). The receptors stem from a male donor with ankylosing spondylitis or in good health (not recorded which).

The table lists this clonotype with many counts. CDR3 residues: CASSQEWGGSYEQYF. The DNA for the CDR3 is TGCGCCAGCAGCCAAGAGTGGGGAGGCAGCTACGAGCAGTACTTC. The chain couples TRBV4-3 to TRBJ2-7, with D tentatively TRBD2 (6 bases). This CDR3 region has 15 residues. The germline V gene encodes CDR1 LGHNA and CDR2 YSLEER. Trimming took 0 bases from V and 3 from J, leaving 12 bases between them.

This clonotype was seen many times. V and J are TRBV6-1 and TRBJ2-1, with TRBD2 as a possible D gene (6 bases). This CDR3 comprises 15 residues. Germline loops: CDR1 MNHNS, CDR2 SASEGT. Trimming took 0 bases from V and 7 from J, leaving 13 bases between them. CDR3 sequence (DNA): TGTGCCAGCAGTGAAGCGCTTGACGGGAGAAATGAGCAGTTCTTC. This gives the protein CASSEALDGRNEQFF.

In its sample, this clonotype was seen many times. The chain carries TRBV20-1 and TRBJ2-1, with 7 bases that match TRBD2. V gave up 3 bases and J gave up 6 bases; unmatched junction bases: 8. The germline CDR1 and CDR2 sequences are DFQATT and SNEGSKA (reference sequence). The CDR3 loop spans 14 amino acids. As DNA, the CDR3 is TGCAGTGCTAGGATTTGGGGGGGAGGCAATGAGCAGTTCTTC. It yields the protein CSARIWGGGNEQFF.

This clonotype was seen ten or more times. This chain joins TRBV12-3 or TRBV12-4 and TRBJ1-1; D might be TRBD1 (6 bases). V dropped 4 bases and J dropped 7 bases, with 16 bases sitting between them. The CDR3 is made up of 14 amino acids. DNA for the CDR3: TGTGCCAGCAGTTCAGGGGACGGTCAGCTTGAAGCTTTCTTT. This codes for CASSSGDGQLEAFF.

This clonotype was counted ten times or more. The CDR3 reads CASSRLGRRPSNQPQHF. In DNA form, the CDR3 reads TGTGCCAGCAGCCGACTGGGGCGCCGCCCTAGCAATCAGCCCCAGCATTTT. This rearrangement joins TRBV2 to TRBJ1-5; D might be TRBD1 (5 bases). Trimming stripped 6 bases from V and 0 bases from J, with 18 bases between. The CDR3 is 17 residues long. The germline gives CDR1 SNHLY, CDR2 FYNNEI.

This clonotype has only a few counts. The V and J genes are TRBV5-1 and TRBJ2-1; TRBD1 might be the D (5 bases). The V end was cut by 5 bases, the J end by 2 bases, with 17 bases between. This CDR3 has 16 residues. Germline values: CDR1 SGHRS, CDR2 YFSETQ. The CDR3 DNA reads TGCGCCAGCAGATCCTCTGGGGCAGGGACCTACAATGAGCAGTTCTTC. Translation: CASRSSGAGTYNEQFF.

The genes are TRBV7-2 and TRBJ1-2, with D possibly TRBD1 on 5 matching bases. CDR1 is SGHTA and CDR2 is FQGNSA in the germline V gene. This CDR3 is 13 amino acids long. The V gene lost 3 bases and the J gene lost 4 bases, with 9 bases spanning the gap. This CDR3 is CASSLGRAYGYTF. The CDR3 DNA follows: TGTGCCAGCAGCTTGGGCAGGGCCTATGGCTACACCTTC.

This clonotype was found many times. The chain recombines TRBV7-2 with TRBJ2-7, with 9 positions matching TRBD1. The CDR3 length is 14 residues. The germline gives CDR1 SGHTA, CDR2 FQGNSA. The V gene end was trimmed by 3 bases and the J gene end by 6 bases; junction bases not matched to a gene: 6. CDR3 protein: CASSFGDRVREQYF. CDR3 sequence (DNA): TGTGCCAGCAGCTTTGGGGACAGGGTTCGCGAGCAGTACTTC. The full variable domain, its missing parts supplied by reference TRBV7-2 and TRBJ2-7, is GAGVSQSPSNKVTEKGKDVELRCDPISGHTALYWYRQSLGQGLEFLIYFQGNSAPDKSGLPSDRFSAERTGGSVSTLTIQRTQQEDSAVYLCASSFGDRVREQYFGPGTRLTVT.

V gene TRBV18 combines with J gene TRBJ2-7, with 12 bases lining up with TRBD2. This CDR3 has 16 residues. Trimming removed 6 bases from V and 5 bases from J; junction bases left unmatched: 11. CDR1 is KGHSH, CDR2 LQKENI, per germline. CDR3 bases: TGTGCCAGCTCCCCATCTGGACTAGCGGGGTGGAACGAGCAGTACTTC. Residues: CASSPSGLAGWNEQYF.

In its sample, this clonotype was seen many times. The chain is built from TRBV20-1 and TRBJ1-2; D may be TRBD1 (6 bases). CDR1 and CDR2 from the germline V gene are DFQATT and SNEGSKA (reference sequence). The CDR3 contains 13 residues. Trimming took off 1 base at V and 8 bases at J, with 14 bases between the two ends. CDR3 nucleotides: TGCAGTGCTAGAGTCCAGGGGAGCGGCGGCTACACCTTC. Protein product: CSARVQGSGGYTF.

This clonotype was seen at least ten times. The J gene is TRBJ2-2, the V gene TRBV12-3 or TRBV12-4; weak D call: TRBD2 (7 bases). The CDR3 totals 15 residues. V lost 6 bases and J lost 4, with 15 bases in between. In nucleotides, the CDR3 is TGTGCCAGCAGCCATAGGGGGGGGGTCACCGGGGAGCTGTTTTTT. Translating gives CASSHRGGVTGELFF.

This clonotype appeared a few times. CDR3 amino acids: CSAYSGNTIYF. For the CDR3, the DNA is TGCAGTGCTTACTCTGGAAACACCATATATTTT. The chain carries TRBV20-1 and TRBJ1-3; D remains unclear. CDR1 is DFQATT, CDR2 SNEGSKA, per germline (reference sequence). The CDR3 consists of 11 residues. Between the trimmed V and J ends, which lost 5 bases and 0 bases, there was a span of 2 bases.

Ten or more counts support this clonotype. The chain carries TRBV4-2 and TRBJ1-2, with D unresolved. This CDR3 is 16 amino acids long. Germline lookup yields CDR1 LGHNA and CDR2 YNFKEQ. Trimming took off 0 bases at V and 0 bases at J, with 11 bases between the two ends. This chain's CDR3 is CASSQDLGSPNYGYTF. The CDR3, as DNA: TGTGCCAGCAGCCAAGATTTAGGGTCTCCTAACTATGGCTACACCTTC.

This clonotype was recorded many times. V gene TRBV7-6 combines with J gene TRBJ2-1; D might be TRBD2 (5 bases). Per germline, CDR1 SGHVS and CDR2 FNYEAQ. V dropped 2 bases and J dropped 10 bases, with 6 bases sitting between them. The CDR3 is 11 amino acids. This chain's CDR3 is CASSLREEQFF. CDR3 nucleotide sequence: TGTGCCAGCAGCTTACGGGAAGAGCAGTTCTTC. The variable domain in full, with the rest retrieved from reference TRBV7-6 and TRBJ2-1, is GAGVSQSPRYKVTKRGQDVALRCDPISGHVSLYWYRQALGQGPEFLTYFNYEAQQDKSGLPNDRFSAERPEGSISTLTIQRTEQRDSAMYRCASSLREEQFFGPGTRLTVL.

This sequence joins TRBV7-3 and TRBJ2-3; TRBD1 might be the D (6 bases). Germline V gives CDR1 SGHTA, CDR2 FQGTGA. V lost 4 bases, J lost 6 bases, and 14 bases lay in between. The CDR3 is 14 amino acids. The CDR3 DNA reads TGTGCCAGCAGCTCTGTGGACAGTGGGGATACGCAGTATTTT. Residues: CASSSVDSGDTQYF. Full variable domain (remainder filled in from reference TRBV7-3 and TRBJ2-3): GAGVSQTPSNKVTEKGKYVELRCDPISGHTALYWYRQSLGQGPEFLIYFQGTGAADDSGLPNDRFFAVRPEGSVSTLKIQRTERGDSAVYLCASSSVDSGDTQYFGPGTRLTVL.

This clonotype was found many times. CDR3 sequence (DNA): TGTGCCAGCAGTCTTTTAATAGGGGAGCAGTACTTC. This sequence encodes CASSLLIGEQYF. This chain connects TRBV12-3 or TRBV12-4 to TRBJ2-7; D is undetermined. The CDR3 covers 12 residues. Trimming removed 5 bases from V and 7 bases from J, with 12 bases in between.

The CDR3 DNA sequence: TGTGCCTGGAGTGCCTCGGGAGATGAGCAGTTCTTC. Encoded protein: CAWSASGDEQFF. The chain employs TRBV30 and TRBJ2-1; D is perhaps TRBD2 (6 bases). V shed 1 base and J shed 8 bases, with 9 bases lying between them. The CDR3 extends over 12 amino acids. The germline CDR1 and CDR2 sequences are GTSNPN and SVGIG (reference sequence).

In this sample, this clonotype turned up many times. CDR3 in DNA: TGTGCCAGCAGCCAAGCGGGCGGGACGAACGGGGAGCTGTTTTTT. This sequence encodes CASSQAGGTNGELFF. This rearrangement joins TRBV3-1 to TRBJ2-2, with D maybe TRBD2 (6 bases). The CDR3 is made up of 15 amino acids. The V end was cut by 1 base, the J end by 7 bases, with 13 bases between. CDR1 is LGHDT and CDR2 is YNNKEL in the germline V gene (reference sequence).

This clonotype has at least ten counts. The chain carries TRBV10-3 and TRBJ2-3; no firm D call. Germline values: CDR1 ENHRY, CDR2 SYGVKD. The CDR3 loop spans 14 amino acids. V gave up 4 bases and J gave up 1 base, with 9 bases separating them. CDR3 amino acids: CAISASEGTDTQYF. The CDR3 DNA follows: TGTGCCATCAGTGCTTCGGAAGGCACAGATACGCAGTATTTT.